This entry lists 31 T cell receptor beta chains sequenced from one sample in a study of cytomegalovirus exposure and HLA in healthy donors. A multiplex PCR was run with 60 Vbeta primers and 13 Jbeta primers. Method: immunoSEQ multiplex PCR; TCRdb's copy keeps in-frame clones and lacks some. The data hold some 110,000 clones, with approximately 14% observed a single time. Sample: PBMCs. These receptor sequences come from a female donor in good health and CMV-seronegative.

This sequence joins TRBV30 and TRBJ1-4; the match to TRBD1 covers 7 bases. V dropped 0 bases and J dropped 7; count of bases not matched to a gene: 8. CDR3 length equals 15 residues. CDR1 and CDR2 from the germline V gene are GTSNPN and SVGIG (reference sequence). CDR3 DNA sequence: TGTGCCTGGAGTGTTTATAGGGGGCTTGTTGAAAAACTGTTTTTT. It is translated as CAWSVYRGLVEKLFF.

The J gene is TRBJ2-3, the V gene TRBV9; 10 positions match TRBD2. Germline lookup yields CDR1 SGDLS and CDR2 YYNGEE. Trimming at V came to 5 bases and at J to 3 bases, leaving 3 bases not matched to a gene. This CDR3 has 14 residues. CDR3 nucleotides: TGTGCCAGCAGTCTGGGACTAGCGACAGATACGCAGTATTTT. It encodes CASSLGLATDTQYF.

This clone was seen a handful of times. This chain connects TRBV13 to TRBJ1-2; D is perhaps TRBD1 (5 bases). Germline V lookup: CDR1 PRHDT, CDR2 FYEKMQ (reference sequence). CDR3 size: 15 residues. V was trimmed by 3 bases and J by 4 bases, leaving 15 bases between them. The CDR3 DNA reads TGTGCCAGCAGCTTTGCGGTTGAAGGGGCCTATGGCTACACCTTC. This translates into CASSFAVEGAYGYTF.

The rearrangement uses TRBV11-3 and TRBJ1-1; TRBD1 agrees at 7 bases. The V gene's germline CDR1 is SGHNT and CDR2 YENEEA. The CDR3 is 13 residues long. After removal of 5 bases from V and 4 bases from J, the junction contained 4 bases not matched to a gene. The CDR3 nucleotides are TGTGCCAGCAGCCCAGGGGGAGGCACTGAAGCTTTCTTT. Protein sequence: CASSPGGGTEAFF.

Details on this clone: Other nucleotide sequences from this sample produce the same CDR3. The chain recombines TRBV7-2 with TRBJ2-7; TRBD1 is a possible D gene (6 bases). Germline-derived CDR1 and CDR2 are SGHTA and FQGNSA. Trimming cost V 4 bases and J 4 bases, with 11 bases left between them. The CDR3 is 13 amino acids. The CDR3, as DNA: TGTGCCAGCAGCTCGGGCAGGGGATACGAGCAGTACTTC. Its protein is CASSSGRGYEQYF.

V usage is TRBV30 and J usage is TRBJ1-1; tentatively, D is TRBD1 (6 bases). Germline V lookup: CDR1 GTSNPN, CDR2 SVGIG (reference sequence). This CDR3 region has 14 residues. Trimming stripped 5 bases from V and 1 base from J, with 14 bases between. The CDR3 protein is CAWELGGANTEAFF. The CDR3 nucleotides read TGTGCCTGGGAGTTGGGGGGGGCGAACACTGAAGCTTTCTTT. The whole variable domain, remainder taken from reference TRBV30 and TRBJ1-1, is SQTIHQWPATLVQPVGSPLSLECTVEGTSNPNLYWYRQAAGRGLQLLFYSVGIGQISSEVPQNLSASRPQDRQFILSSKKLLLSDSGFYLCAWELGGANTEAFFGQGTRLTVV.

In this sample, this clone turned up a few times. This chain uses TRBV6-6 with TRBJ1-2; perhaps TRBD1 as D (6 bases). This CDR3 contains 13 residues. Trimming removed 5 bases from V and 6 bases from J, with 13 bases in between. Per the germline V gene, CDR1 is MNHNY and CDR2 is SVGAGI (reference sequence). CDR3 nucleotide sequence: TGTGCCAGCAGTCAATCGGGACAAGATGGCTACACCTTC. Translating it yields CASSQSGQDGYTF.

This clone has only a few counts. The chain joins TRBV10-2 to TRBJ1-5; D may be TRBD1 (5 bases). V shed 8 bases and J shed 0 bases, with 14 bases lying between them. The CDR3 totals 15 residues. In germline, CDR1 is WSHSY, CDR2 SAAADI. CDR3 DNA: TGCGCCAGCGGGGGGACGGGATATAGCAATCAGCCCCAGCATTTT. Residues: CASGGTGYSNQPQHF.

This clone has more than one count but fewer than ten. The genes are TRBV7-2 and TRBJ2-7, with D unresolved. The CDR3 contains 12 residues. Trimming took 5 bases from V and 5 from J, leaving 10 bases between them. CDR1 and CDR2 from the germline V gene are SGHTA and FQGNSA. The CDR3 DNA sequence: TGTGCCAGCAGCCGCCCTGGAGACGAGCAGTACTTC. This translates into CASSRPGDEQYF.

This clone has only a few counts. The rearrangement joins TRBV5-4 to TRBJ2-7, with 8 nucleotides matching TRBD1. The CDR3 totals 14 residues. CDR1 SGHNT and CDR2 YYREEE come from the germline V gene (reference sequence). Trimming at V came to 3 bases and at J to 6 bases, leaving 8 bases not matched to a gene. In nucleotides, the CDR3 is TGTGCCAGCAGCTCTTGGACAGGGAAGGGCGAGCAGTACTTC. The encoded protein is CASSSWTGKGEQYF.

The chain employs TRBV7-9 and TRBJ1-1; D may be TRBD1 (5 bases). The CDR3 is made up of 14 amino acids. Between the trimmed V and J ends, which lost 5 bases and 10 bases, there was a span of 20 bases. Germline V gene lookup returns CDR1 SEHNR and CDR2 FQNEAQ (reference sequence). CDR3 DNA sequence: TGTGCCAGCAGCATACTGGGGGGTGAGTTGACAGCTTTCTTT. Its protein is CASSILGGELTAFF.

This sequence joins TRBV19 and TRBJ1-4, with TRBD1 matching 8 bases. V lost 8 bases and J lost 0; bases outside the gene matches: 5. Germline values: CDR1 LNHDA, CDR2 SQIVND (reference sequence). This CDR3 has 15 residues. CDR3 sequence reads: CASSATGATNEKLFF. DNA of the CDR3: TGTGCCAGTTCCGCGACAGGGGCAACTAATGAAAAACTGTTTTTT.

The genes are TRBV5-1 and TRBJ2-7, with 10 positions matching TRBD1. This CDR3 region has 15 residues. The J segment lost 3 bases and the V segment lost 4 bases, leaving 7 bases of the junction unmatched. Germline loops: CDR1 SGHRS, CDR2 YFSETQ. CDR3 amino acids: CASSQWTGGDYEQYF. The CDR3 DNA sequence: TGCGCCAGCAGCCAATGGACAGGGGGGGACTACGAGCAGTACTTC. Drawing the rest from reference TRBV5-1 and TRBJ2-7, the complete variable domain is KAGVTQTPRYLIKTRGQQVTLSCSPISGHRSVSWYQQTPGQGLQFLFEYFSETQRNKGNFPGRFSGRQFSNSRSEMNVSTLELGDSALYLCASSQWTGGDYEQYFGPGTRLTVT.

The chain has TRBV6-1 and TRBJ1-5; tentatively, D is TRBD1 (5 bases). The V end was cut by 7 bases, the J end by 7 bases, with 20 bases between. Germline CDR1 reads MNHNS; CDR2 reads SASEGT. There are 15 residues in the CDR3. The CDR3 sequence is CASIPLQGAWQPQHF. Written as DNA, the CDR3 is TGTGCCAGCATCCCACTTCAGGGCGCTTGGCAGCCCCAGCATTTT.

This clone was counted a few times. The chain combines TRBV4-3 with TRBJ2-1; D perhaps matches TRBD2 (5 bases). Trimming removed 0 bases from V and 5 bases from J, with 14 bases in between. Germline V gene sequence: CDR1 LGHNA, CDR2 YSLEER. The length of the CDR3 is 16 residues. CDR3 in DNA: TGCGCCAGCAGCCAAGATCCGCGCGGGCGCAACAATGAGCAGTTCTTC. Translating gives CASSQDPRGRNNEQFF.

The chain is built from TRBV11-2 and TRBJ2-7, with 10 bases that match TRBD2. The germline V gene has CDR1 SGHAT and CDR2 FQNNGV. The CDR3 runs 15 residues. V dropped 1 base and J dropped 0; count of bases not matched to a gene: 0. CDR3 loop: CASSLASGSSYEQYF. The CDR3 DNA reads as TGTGCCAGCAGCTTAGCTAGCGGGAGCTCCTACGAGCAGTACTTC.

This clone was seen only a few times. V is TRBV7-2 and J is TRBJ2-7; TRBD1 aligns across 7 bases. The CDR3 sequence is 13 residues long. V lost 4 bases and J lost 6; bases outside the gene matches: 6. The V gene's germline CDR1 is SGHTA and CDR2 FQGNSA. The CDR3 is CASSSGTALEQYF. The CDR3 DNA sequence: TGTGCCAGCAGCTCCGGGACAGCACTCGAGCAGTACTTC.

CDR3 residues: CASSLWAKTGGNSYEQYF. CDR3 bases: TGCGCCAGCAGCTTGTGGGCTAAAACAGGGGGCAATTCCTACGAGCAGTACTTC. V usage is TRBV5-1 and J usage is TRBJ2-7, with 9 bases lining up with TRBD1. V shed 1 base and J 1 base; nucleotides not matched to a gene: 12. Germline V gives CDR1 SGHRS, CDR2 YFSETQ. CDR3 length equals 18 residues. Based on the CDR3 plus reference TRBV5-1 and TRBJ2-7, the full variable domain is KAGVTQTPRYLIKTRGQQVTLSCSPISGHRSVSWYQQTPGQGLQFLFEYFSETQRNKGNFPGRFSGRQFSNSRSEMNVSTLELGDSALYLCASSLWAKTGGNSYEQYFGPGTRLTVT.

Details on this clone: Since no conserved phenylalanine or tryptophan closes the CDR3, a read error is the likely cause. Because the CDR3's place on the DNA is in doubt, the DNA is left out and the CDR3 is given as listed by TCRdb. The V and J genes are TRBV6-5 and TRBJ2-7; the DNA was not compared with TRBD1, the D call given in the table. Germline loops: CDR1 MNHEY, CDR2 SVGAGI. The CDR3 numbers 13 amino acids, ends counted. The CDR3 is CASSRGQGYEKYL.

The chain has TRBV18 and TRBJ2-5; 11 bases agree with TRBD1. CDR3 length: 15 residues. The germline CDR1 and CDR2 sequences are KGHSH and LQKENI. V gave up 2 bases and J gave up 5 bases; unmatched junction bases: 4. The CDR3 spells CASSPGQGAGETQYF. For the CDR3, the DNA is TGTGCCAGCTCACCAGGACAGGGGGCTGGTGAGACCCAGTACTTC.

This chain uses TRBV4-2 with TRBJ2-7; D is unresolved. The V gene lost 0 bases and the J gene lost 6 bases, with 9 bases spanning the gap. CDR3 length: 13 residues. Germline V CDR1 and CDR2: LGHNA, YNFKEQ. The CDR3 loop reads CASSQDWPPEQYF. The CDR3 nucleotides read TGTGCCAGCAGCCAAGATTGGCCCCCCGAGCAGTACTTC.

CDR3 sequence: CASSQDRGDSYEQYF. CDR3 sequence (DNA): TGCGCCAGCAGCCAAGACCGGGGGGATTCCTACGAGCAGTACTTC. This rearrangement joins TRBV4-3 to TRBJ2-7, with 7 positions matching TRBD2. The CDR3 covers 15 residues. V shed 0 bases, J shed 1 base, and the junction held 3 bases outside the gene matches. In germline, CDR1 is LGHNA, CDR2 YSLEER.

The chain is built from TRBV29-1 and TRBJ2-1, with a tentative D call TRBD2 (6 bases). V was trimmed by 7 bases and J by 7 bases, leaving 23 bases between them. CDR3 size: 15 residues. The germline V gene encodes CDR1 SQVTM and CDR2 ANQGSEA. The CDR3 bases are TGCAGCGCCCGCCTCTTGGGCGGCGGGATGAATGAGCAGTTCTTC. Its protein is CSARLLGGGMNEQFF.

The chain combines TRBV7-3 with TRBJ2-1; tentatively, D is TRBD2 (6 bases). CDR1 and CDR2 from the germline V gene are SGHTA and FQGTGA. Trimming cost V 2 bases and J 13 bases, with 21 bases left between them. The CDR3 length is 15 residues. The CDR3 spells CASSLEGLTGEAQFF. The CDR3 nucleotides are TGTGCCAGCAGCTTAGAAGGCTTGACGGGAGAAGCACAGTTCTTC.

This clone showed up just a few times. The V call is TRBV5-1, the J call TRBJ1-2; 7 bases fit TRBD1. The CDR3 length is 14 residues. V lost 0 bases and J lost 10; bases outside the gene matches: 9. Germline loops: CDR1 SGHRS, CDR2 YFSETQ. Here the CDR3 reads CASSLDVTGIAYTF. CDR3 coding DNA: TGCGCCAGCAGCTTGGACGTGACAGGGATCGCCTACACCTTC.

This clone came up a few times. V is TRBV10-1 and J is TRBJ2-2; 12 nucleotides align to TRBD2. The CDR3 covers 16 residues. V lost 3 bases, J lost 5 bases, and 4 bases stayed unmatched. CDR1 and CDR2 (germline): WNHNN, SYGVQD (reference sequence). Here the CDR3 DNA reads TGCGCCAGCAGTGATTTTACTAGCGGGGGGACCGGGGAGCTGTTTTTT. Its protein is CASSDFTSGGTGELFF.

The chain couples TRBV14 to TRBJ1-2, with 7 bases lining up with TRBD1. The CDR3 has 16 amino acids. Trimming at V came to 0 bases and at J to 6 bases, leaving 10 bases not matched to a gene. Germline V gene data show CDR1 as SGHDN and CDR2 as FVKESK. DNA of the CDR3: TGTGCCAGCAGCCAAGAGGTCCACCGCACAGGGGATGGCTACACCTTC. This translates into CASSQEVHRTGDGYTF.

The chain has TRBV27 and TRBJ2-1; 8 bases match TRBD2. Germline CDR1 reads MNHEY; CDR2 reads SMNVEV (reference sequence). The CDR3 is 14 amino acids. J lost 4 bases, V lost 8 bases, and 7 bases had no gene match. The CDR3 is CASAAGAAYNEQFF. In DNA, the CDR3 is TGTGCCAGCGCAGCGGGAGCTGCGTACAATGAGCAGTTCTTC.

The chain carries TRBV30 and TRBJ1-2; unclear D gene. This CDR3 has 14 amino acids. The V and J ends lost 0 bases and 1 base respectively, with 9 bases between them. Germline assignment: CDR1 GTSNPN and CDR2 SVGIG (reference sequence). The CDR3 loop is CAWSVGAGNYGYTF. DNA for the CDR3: TGTGCCTGGAGTGTCGGAGCGGGTAACTATGGCTACACCTTC.

This sequence joins TRBV27 and TRBJ1-5; tentatively, D is TRBD1 (6 bases). The CDR3 length is 15 residues. Trimming took off 8 bases at V and 6 bases at J, with 20 bases between the two ends. The germline gives CDR1 MNHEY, CDR2 SMNVEV (reference sequence). This CDR3 reads CASQPSTGLGQPQHF. The CDR3 DNA reads as TGTGCCAGCCAGCCGAGTACAGGGTTGGGTCAGCCCCAGCATTTT.

The chain carries TRBV28 and TRBJ1-5; D is undetermined. The V gene's germline CDR1 is MDHEN and CDR2 SYDVKM. This CDR3 contains 15 residues. The V gene lost 7 bases and the J gene lost 6 bases, with 19 bases spanning the gap. The CDR3 nucleotides read TGTGCCAGCACCGAGAATCTTGGTGGTGGTCAGCCCCAGCATTTT. Its translation is CASTENLGGGQPQHF.